This passage covers 11 T cell receptor beta chains from one sample sequenced in a study of a mutant IDH1 vaccine in newly diagnosed glioma. Method: immunoSEQ multiplex PCR; TCRdb's copy keeps in-frame clones and lacks some. The table records over 50,000 clones, approximately 90% of them present only once. The time point was: week 5, during vaccination. Doses of 300 ug of mutant IDH1 20-mer peptide were given with topical imiquimod. Their antigen targets remain unknown. The starting material was PBMCs, obtained from a glioma patient whose treatment included an IDH1 peptide vaccine. These receptor sequences come from a woman aged 40 to 50 with glioma.

The CDR3 DNA follows: TGTGCCAGCAGCTATAACCTAGCGGTGGACACAGATACGCAGTATTTT. Protein product: CASSYNLAVDTDTQYF. V usage is TRBV7-2 and J usage is TRBJ2-3, with 7 bases identical to TRBD2. CDR1 and CDR2 (germline): SGHTA, FQGNSA. The CDR3 is 16 residues long. V dropped 4 bases and J dropped 2; count of bases not matched to a gene: 9.

V and J are TRBV4-3 and TRBJ1-2, with 8 bases identical to TRBD1. V shed 3 bases and J 5 bases; nucleotides not matched to a gene: 8. The CDR3 is 15 amino acids. The germline V gene has CDR1 LGHNA and CDR2 YSLEER. CDR3 protein: CASSQDGQGPYGYTF. DNA for the CDR3: TGCGCCAGCAGCCAGGACGGACAGGGACCATATGGCTACACCTTC.

The CDR3 sequence is CATSRAVARVSYEQYF. CDR3 DNA sequence: TGTGCCACCAGCAGAGCAGTGGCCAGGGTATCCTACGAGCAGTACTTC. The chain links TRBV15 to TRBJ2-7; possibly TRBD1 for D (5 bases). V gave up 1 base and J gave up 1 base, with 14 bases separating them. The V gene's germline CDR1 is LNHNV and CDR2 YYDKDF (reference sequence). This CDR3 has 16 residues.

Only a few counts were recorded for this clone. The rearrangement uses TRBV10-3 and TRBJ1-2; no reliable D call. This CDR3 comprises 14 residues. V lost 2 bases and J 4 bases, leaving 11 bases between the germline ends. Looked up from germline, CDR1 is ENHRY and CDR2 is SYGVKD. The CDR3 reads CAISEPGSSYGYTF. The CDR3 DNA is TGTGCCATCAGTGAGCCGGGTTCTAGCTATGGCTACACCTTC.

J is TRBJ2-5 and V is TRBV2, with D unresolved. The CDR3 consists of 12 residues. Trimming pared 4 bases from V and 4 bases from J, leaving 7 bases between. Germline V gene lookup returns CDR1 SNHLY and CDR2 FYNNEI. CDR3 amino acids: CASSGTGETQYF. Here the CDR3 DNA reads TGTGCCAGCAGTGGGACGGGAGAGACCCAGTACTTC.

This clone was recorded a few times. This chain links TRBV19 with TRBJ2-7; D may be TRBD2 (7 bases). Germline loops: CDR1 LNHDA, CDR2 SQIVND (reference sequence). Trimming took 6 bases from V and 3 from J, leaving 15 bases between them. The CDR3 has 14 amino acids. For the CDR3, the DNA is TGTGCCAGTAGCCTGGGGGGGCAGAGCTACGAGCAGTACTTC. This codes for CASSLGGQSYEQYF.

This clone showed up just once. The J gene is TRBJ1-1, the V gene TRBV10-1; the D is unclear. Trimming left V 4 bases short and J 0 bases short, with 12 bases between. In germline, CDR1 is WNHNN, CDR2 SYGVQD (reference sequence). This CDR3 spans 15 amino acids. The CDR3 spells CASSGSKSLNTEAFF. The CDR3 coding sequence is TGCGCCAGCAGTGGGTCCAAGAGTCTGAACACTGAAGCTTTCTTT.

The chain carries TRBV7-9 and TRBJ2-5; 9 nucleotides agree with TRBD2. CDR1 is SEHNR, CDR2 FQNEAQ, per germline (reference sequence). The CDR3 contains 18 residues. J was trimmed by 1 base and V by 0 bases; bases with no gene match: 9. Written as DNA, the CDR3 is TGTGCCAGCAGCTTAGCCGGAGACCTAGCGGGACCCCAAGAGACCCAGTACTTC. This gives the protein CASSLAGDLAGPQETQYF.

The chain joins TRBV4-2 to TRBJ2-3; 10 bases are a match to TRBD2. CDR3 length equals 17 residues. V dropped 0 bases and J dropped 5; count of bases not matched to a gene: 8. Germline V gene sequence: CDR1 LGHNA, CDR2 YNFKEQ. CDR3 protein: CASSQDRSGGALDTQYF. In DNA form, the CDR3 reads TGTGCCAGCAGCCAAGATAGGAGCGGGGGGGCCTTAGATACGCAGTATTTT.

The rearrangement uses TRBV2 and TRBJ2-1, with TRBD2 identical over 12 bases. The ends lost 3 bases at V and 12 bases at J; junction bases unmatched: 9. There are 15 residues in the CDR3. CDR1 and CDR2 (germline): SNHLY, FYNNEI. CDR3 DNA sequence: TGTGCCAGCAGTGAGCAAAGACTAGCGGGAGAGGTGCAGTTCTTC. Protein: CASSEQRLAGEVQFF.

The rearrangement joins TRBV6-1 to TRBJ1-1; no clear D. This CDR3 region has 12 residues. Germline loops: CDR1 MNHNS, CDR2 SASEGT. Trimming took off 3 bases at V and 9 bases at J, with 11 bases between the two ends. The CDR3 sequence: CASSEGRLKAFF. CDR3 nucleotide sequence: TGTGCCAGCAGTGAGGGCCGTCTAAAAGCTTTCTTT.